This TCR beta chain was observed in a study of cytomegalovirus exposure and HLA in healthy donors. In regard to this clone: Its antigen is undetermined.

The CDR3 consists of 15 residues. Germline V lookup: CDR1 SGDLS, CDR2 YYNGEE. V was pared by 3 bases and J by 5 bases, with 9 bases of the junction left unmatched. The study ran its PCR with 60 Vbeta and 13 Jbeta primers. The method was immunoSEQ multiplex PCR; TCRdb's version includes in-frame clones alone and lacks a portion of them. The sample carries approximately 150,000 clones, around 68% recorded once. Study findings and constraints: Fewer N-insertions than the 666-donor mean were reportedly shown by an Asian-associated ancestry cluster in a later analysis. About 180 TCR beta chains were listed as cytomegalovirus-associated. Being indistinguishable, some V segments were excluded, TRBV6-2 and TRBV6-3 among them. In a later analysis, compared with equally common non-associated chains, HLA-associated beta chains were more expanded.

This chain uses TRBV9 with TRBJ2-3; 7 bases fit TRBD1. The receptor was isolated from a man between 50 and 59 years old in good health and CMV-seronegative. Source material: PBMCs. In nucleotides, the CDR3 is TGTGCCAGCAGCGAGTTGCAAGGGGGCCGAGATACGCAGTATTTT. Its translation is CASSELQGGRDTQYF.